A single sample gave rise to the 6 T cell receptor beta chains below, sequenced in a study of T cell clones after liver transplantation. The method was immunoSEQ multiplex PCR; TCRdb's version includes in-frame clones alone and lacks a portion of them. The sample carries some 110,000 clones, around nine tenths recorded once. Sequencing was performed on CD4+ T cells from blood, taken 12 months after liver transplant. The receptor source for this set is a human patient who received a liver transplant. Some T cells may originate from the graft donor.

J is TRBJ2-3 and V is TRBV6-1, with D unresolved. The CDR3 is 18 residues long. V lost 2 bases, J lost 0 bases, and 18 bases lay in between. Germline loops: CDR1 MNHNS, CDR2 SASEGT. For the CDR3, the DNA is TGTGCCAGCAGTGAAAAGCCGCTGGTTCCTCGGAGCACAGATACGCAGTATTTT. Translated: CASSEKPLVPRSTDTQYF.

The V call is TRBV29-1, the J call TRBJ2-7; TRBD2 is a possible D gene (5 bases). Between the trimmed V and J ends, which lost 4 bases and 2 bases, there was a span of 12 bases. The CDR3 length is 13 residues. In germline, CDR1 is SQVTM, CDR2 ANQGSEA. CDR3 nucleotides: TGCAGCGTTGGGACTTCTCTACCCTACGAGCAGTACTTC. Residues: CSVGTSLPYEQYF.

Here the CDR3 reads CASGSNQPQHF. In nucleotides, the CDR3 is TGTGCCAGCGGTAGCAATCAGCCCCAGCATTTT. The genes are TRBV2 and TRBJ1-5; no reliable D call. CDR1 is SNHLY and CDR2 is FYNNEI in the germline V gene. This CDR3 region has 11 residues. V lost 8 bases to trimming and J lost 0 bases, with 2 bases between them.

This chain links TRBV7-9 with TRBJ2-5, with TRBD2 matching 10 bases. From germline, CDR1 is SEHNR and CDR2 FQNEAQ (reference sequence). Trimming cost V 3 bases and J 0 bases; bases outside gene matches: 10. The CDR3 spans 18 residues. The CDR3 here is CASSFHAGLAGDQETQYF. CDR3 nucleotide sequence: TGTGCCAGCAGCTTCCACGCTGGGCTAGCGGGAGACCAAGAGACCCAGTACTTC. Drawing the rest from reference TRBV7-9 and TRBJ2-5, the complete variable domain is DTGVSQNPRHKITKRGQNVTFRCDPISEHNRLYWYRQTLGQGPEFLTYFQNEAQLEKSRLLSDRFSAERPKGSFSTLEIQRTEQGDSAMYLCASSFHAGLAGDQETQYFGPGTRLLVL.

The chain recombines TRBV5-1 with TRBJ2-2, with D uncertain. Germline-derived CDR1 and CDR2 are SGHRS and YFSETQ. The germline V and J ends were trimmed by 0 bases and 6 bases, with 9 bases remaining between them. CDR3 length: 14 amino acids. The CDR3 spells CASSLARIPGELFF. The CDR3 DNA reads TGCGCCAGCAGCTTGGCACGGATCCCCGGGGAGCTGTTTTTT.

CDR3 in amino acids: CASTMIGRMNTEAFF. The CDR3 DNA follows: TGTGCCAGCACGATGATCGGGCGTATGAACACTGAAGCTTTCTTT. The chain recombines TRBV28 with TRBJ1-1; D is uncertain. Germline V lookup: CDR1 MDHEN, CDR2 SYDVKM. This CDR3 is 15 amino acids long. V lost 7 bases and J 0 bases, leaving 15 bases between the germline ends.